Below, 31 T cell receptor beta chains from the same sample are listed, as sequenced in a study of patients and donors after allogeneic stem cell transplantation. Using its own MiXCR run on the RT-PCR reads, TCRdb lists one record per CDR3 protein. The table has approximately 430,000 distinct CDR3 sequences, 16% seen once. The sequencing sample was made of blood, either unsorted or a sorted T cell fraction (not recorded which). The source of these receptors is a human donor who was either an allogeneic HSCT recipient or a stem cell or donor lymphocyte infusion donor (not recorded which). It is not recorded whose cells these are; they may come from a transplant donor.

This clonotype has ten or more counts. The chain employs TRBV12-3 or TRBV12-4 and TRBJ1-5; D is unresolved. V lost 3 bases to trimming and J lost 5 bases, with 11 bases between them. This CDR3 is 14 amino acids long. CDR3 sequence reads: CASSLVSTYQPQHF. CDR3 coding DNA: TGTGCCAGCAGTTTGGTCAGTACCTATCAGCCCCAGCATTTT.

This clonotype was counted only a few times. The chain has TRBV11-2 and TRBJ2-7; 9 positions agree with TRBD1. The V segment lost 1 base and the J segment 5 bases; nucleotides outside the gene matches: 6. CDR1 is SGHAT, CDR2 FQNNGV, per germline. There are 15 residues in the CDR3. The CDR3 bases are TGTGCCAGCAGCTTAGGACACAGGGGGCTCCACGAGCAGTACTTC. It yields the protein CASSLGHRGLHEQYF.

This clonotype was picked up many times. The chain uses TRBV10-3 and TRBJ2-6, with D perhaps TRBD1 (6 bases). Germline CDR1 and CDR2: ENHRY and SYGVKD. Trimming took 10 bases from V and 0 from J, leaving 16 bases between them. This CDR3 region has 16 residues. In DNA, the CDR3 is TGTGCCACCGATACCCGACAGGTCTCTGGGGCCAACGTCCTGACTTTC. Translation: CATDTRQVSGANVLTF.

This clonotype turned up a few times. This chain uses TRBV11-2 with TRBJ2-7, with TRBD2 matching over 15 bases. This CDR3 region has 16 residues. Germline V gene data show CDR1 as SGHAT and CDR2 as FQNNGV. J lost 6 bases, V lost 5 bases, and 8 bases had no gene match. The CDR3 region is CASSPWGTSGRTEQYF. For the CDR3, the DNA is TGTGCCAGCAGCCCGTGGGGGACTAGCGGGAGGACCGAGCAGTACTTC.

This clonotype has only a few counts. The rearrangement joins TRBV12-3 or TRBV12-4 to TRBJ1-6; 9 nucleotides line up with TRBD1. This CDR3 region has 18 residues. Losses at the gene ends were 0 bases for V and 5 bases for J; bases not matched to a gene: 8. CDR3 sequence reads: CASSLAWTRTGDNSPLHF. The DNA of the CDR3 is TGTGCCAGCAGTTTAGCTTGGACTCGGACAGGGGATAATTCACCCCTCCACTTT.

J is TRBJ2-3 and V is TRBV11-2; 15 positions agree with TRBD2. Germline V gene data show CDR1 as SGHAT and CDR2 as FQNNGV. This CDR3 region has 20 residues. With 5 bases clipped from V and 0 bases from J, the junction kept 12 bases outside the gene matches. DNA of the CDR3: TGTGCCAGCAGCCCATGGGGACTAGCGGGGGGATCTTCTAGCACAGATACGCAGTATTTT. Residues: CASSPWGLAGGSSSTDTQYF.

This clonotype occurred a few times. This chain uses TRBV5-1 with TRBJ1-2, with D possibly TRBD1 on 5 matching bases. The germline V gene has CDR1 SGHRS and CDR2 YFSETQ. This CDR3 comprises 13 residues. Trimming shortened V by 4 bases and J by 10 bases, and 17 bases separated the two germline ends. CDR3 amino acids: CASSPSTTADYTF. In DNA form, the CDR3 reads TGCGCCAGCAGCCCCTCCACGACAGCCGACTACACCTTC.

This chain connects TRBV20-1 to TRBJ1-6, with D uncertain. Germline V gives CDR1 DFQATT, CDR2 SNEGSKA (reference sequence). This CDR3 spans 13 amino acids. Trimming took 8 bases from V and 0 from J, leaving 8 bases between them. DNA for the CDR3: TGCAGTTCAGCGAGCTCCTATAATTCACCCCTCCACTTT. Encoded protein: CSSASSYNSPLHF.

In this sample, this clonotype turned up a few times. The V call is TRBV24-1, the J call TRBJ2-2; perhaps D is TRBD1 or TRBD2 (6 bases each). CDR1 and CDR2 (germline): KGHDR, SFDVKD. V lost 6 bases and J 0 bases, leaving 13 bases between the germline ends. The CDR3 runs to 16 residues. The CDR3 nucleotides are TGTGCCACCAGTTTGGCGGGACAAACGAACACCGGGGAGCTGTTTTTT. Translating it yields CATSLAGQTNTGELFF.

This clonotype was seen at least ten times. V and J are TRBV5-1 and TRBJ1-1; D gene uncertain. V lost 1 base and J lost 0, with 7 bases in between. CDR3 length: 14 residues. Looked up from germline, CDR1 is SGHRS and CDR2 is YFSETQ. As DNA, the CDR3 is TGCGCCAGCAGCTTGCAGACTATGAACACTGAAGCTTTCTTT. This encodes CASSLQTMNTEAFF.

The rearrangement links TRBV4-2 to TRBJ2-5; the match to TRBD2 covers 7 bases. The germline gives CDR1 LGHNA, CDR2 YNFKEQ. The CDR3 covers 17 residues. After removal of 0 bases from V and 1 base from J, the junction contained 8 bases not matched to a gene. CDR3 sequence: CASSQDRRGTFQETQYF. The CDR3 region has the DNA TGTGCCAGCAGCCAAGACCGGCGGGGGACCTTCCAAGAGACCCAGTACTTC.

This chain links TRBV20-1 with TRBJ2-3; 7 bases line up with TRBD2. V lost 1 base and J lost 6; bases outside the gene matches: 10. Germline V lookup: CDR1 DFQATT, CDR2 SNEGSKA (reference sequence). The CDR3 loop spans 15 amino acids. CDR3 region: CSARGEGGPADTQYF. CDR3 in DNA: TGCAGTGCTAGAGGTGAGGGAGGGCCGGCGGATACGCAGTATTTT.

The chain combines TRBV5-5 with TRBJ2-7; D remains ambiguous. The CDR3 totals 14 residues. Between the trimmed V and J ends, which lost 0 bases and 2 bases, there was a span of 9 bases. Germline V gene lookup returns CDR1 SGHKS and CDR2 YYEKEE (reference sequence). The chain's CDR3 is CASSLEWQTYEQYF. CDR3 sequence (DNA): TGTGCCAGCAGCTTGGAGTGGCAGACCTACGAGCAGTACTTC.

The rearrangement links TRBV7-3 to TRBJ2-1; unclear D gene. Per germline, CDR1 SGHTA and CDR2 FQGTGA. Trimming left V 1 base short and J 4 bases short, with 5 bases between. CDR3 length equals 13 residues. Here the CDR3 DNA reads TGTGCCAGCAGCTTAAGTACATACAATGAGCAGTTCTTC. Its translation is CASSLSTYNEQFF. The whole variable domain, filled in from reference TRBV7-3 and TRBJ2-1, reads GAGVSQTPSNKVTEKGKYVELRCDPISGHTALYWYRQSLGQGPEFLIYFQGTGAADDSGLPNDRFFAVRPEGSVSTLKIQRTERGDSAVYLCASSLSTYNEQFFGPGTRLTVL.

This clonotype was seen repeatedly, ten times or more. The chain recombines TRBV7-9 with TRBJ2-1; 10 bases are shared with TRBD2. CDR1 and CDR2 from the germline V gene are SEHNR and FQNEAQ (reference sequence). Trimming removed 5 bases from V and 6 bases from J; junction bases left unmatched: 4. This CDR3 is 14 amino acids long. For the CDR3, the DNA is TGTGCCAGCAGCCCTAGCGGGAGCGGCAATGAGCAGTTCTTC. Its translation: CASSPSGSGNEQFF.

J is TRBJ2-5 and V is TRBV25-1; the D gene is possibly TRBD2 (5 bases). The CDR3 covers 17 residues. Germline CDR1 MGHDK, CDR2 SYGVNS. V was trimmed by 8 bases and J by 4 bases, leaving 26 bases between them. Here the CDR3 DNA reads TGTGCCAGCCCTGGGCGGGCGGCCGCGGTTCGGACAGAGACCCAGTACTTC. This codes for CASPGRAAAVRTETQYF.

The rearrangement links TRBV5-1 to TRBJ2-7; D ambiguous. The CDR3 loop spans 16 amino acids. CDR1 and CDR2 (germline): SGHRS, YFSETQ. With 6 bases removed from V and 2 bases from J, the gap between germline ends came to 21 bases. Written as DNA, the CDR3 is TGCGCCAGCAACCACTTGGTTGGCAGAGACCCCTACGAGCAGTACTTC. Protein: CASNHLVGRDPYEQYF.

Here the CDR3 reads CSVEEGGLGNGYTF. The CDR3 DNA is TGCAGCGTTGAAGAAGGGGGACTGGGAAATGGCTACACCTTC. The rearrangement joins TRBV29-1 to TRBJ1-2; D is possibly TRBD1 (6 bases). Germline CDR1 SQVTM, CDR2 ANQGSEA. The V end lost 0 bases, the J end lost 6 bases, and 14 bases lay between the germline ends. The CDR3 loop spans 14 amino acids.

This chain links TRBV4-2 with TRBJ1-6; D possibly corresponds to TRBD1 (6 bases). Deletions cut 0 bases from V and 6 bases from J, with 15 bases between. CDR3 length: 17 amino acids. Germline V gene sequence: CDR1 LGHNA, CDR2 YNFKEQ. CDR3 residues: CASSQENVGAFNSPLHF. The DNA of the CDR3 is TGTGCCAGCAGCCAAGAGAATGTGGGGGCCTTTAATTCACCCCTCCACTTT.

The CDR3 nucleotides read TGTGCCAGCAGCTTTTCGAGGGGGCGCTATGGCTACACCTTC. Translating it yields CASSFSRGRYGYTF. The chain recombines TRBV13 with TRBJ1-2; 7 bases agree with TRBD1. Looked up from germline, CDR1 is PRHDT and CDR2 is FYEKMQ (reference sequence). J lost 4 bases, V lost 3 bases, and 5 bases had no gene match. The CDR3 is 14 residues long. The variable domain in full, completed from reference TRBV13 and TRBJ1-2, reads AAGVIQSPRHLIKEKRETATLKCYPIPRHDTVYWYQQGPGQDPQFLISFYEKMQSDKGSIPDRFSAQQFSDYHSELNMSSLELGDSALYFCASSFSRGRYGYTFGSGTRLTVV.

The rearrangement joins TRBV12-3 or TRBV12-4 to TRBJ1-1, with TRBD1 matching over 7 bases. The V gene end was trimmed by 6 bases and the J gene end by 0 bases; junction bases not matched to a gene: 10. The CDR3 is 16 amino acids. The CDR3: CASRRTGGRMNTEAFF. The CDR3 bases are TGTGCCAGCAGACGGACAGGCGGCAGAATGAACACTGAAGCTTTCTTT.

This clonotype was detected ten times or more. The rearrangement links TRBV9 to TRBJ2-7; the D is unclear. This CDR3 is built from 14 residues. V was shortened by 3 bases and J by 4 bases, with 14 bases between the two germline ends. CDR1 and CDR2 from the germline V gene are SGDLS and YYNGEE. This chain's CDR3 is CASSASLDGYEQYF. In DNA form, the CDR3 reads TGTGCCAGCAGCGCTTCCCTCGACGGATACGAGCAGTACTTC.

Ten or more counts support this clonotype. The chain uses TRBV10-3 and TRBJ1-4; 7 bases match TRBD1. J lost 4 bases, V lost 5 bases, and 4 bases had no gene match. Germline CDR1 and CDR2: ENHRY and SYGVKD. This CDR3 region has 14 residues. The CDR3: CAISTGTVNEKLFF. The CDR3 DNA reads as TGTGCCATCAGTACCGGGACAGTTAATGAAAAACTGTTTTTT.

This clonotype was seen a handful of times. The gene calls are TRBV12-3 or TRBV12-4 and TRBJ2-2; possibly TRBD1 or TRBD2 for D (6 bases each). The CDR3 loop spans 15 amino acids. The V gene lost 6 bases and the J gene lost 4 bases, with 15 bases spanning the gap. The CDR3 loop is CASSQGGRSTGELFF. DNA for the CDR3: TGTGCCAGCAGCCAAGGGGGGAGATCCACCGGGGAGCTGTTTTTT.

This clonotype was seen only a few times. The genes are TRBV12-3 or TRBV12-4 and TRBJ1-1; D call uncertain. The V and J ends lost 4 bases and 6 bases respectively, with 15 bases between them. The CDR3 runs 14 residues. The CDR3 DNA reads TGTGCCAGCAGTTCATTGATAGGGATCGCTGAAGCTTTCTTT. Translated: CASSSLIGIAEAFF.

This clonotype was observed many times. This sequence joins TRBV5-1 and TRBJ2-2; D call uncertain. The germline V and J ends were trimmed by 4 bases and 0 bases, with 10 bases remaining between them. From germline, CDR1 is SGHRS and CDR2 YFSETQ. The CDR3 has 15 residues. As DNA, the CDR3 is TGCGCCAGCAGCCACCGGACCTCGAACACCGGGGAGCTGTTTTTT. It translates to CASSHRTSNTGELFF.

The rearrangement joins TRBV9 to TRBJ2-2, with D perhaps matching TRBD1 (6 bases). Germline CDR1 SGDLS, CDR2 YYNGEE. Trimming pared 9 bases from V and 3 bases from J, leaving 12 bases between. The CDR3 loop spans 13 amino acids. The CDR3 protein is CATDRTDTGELFF. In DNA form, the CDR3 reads TGTGCCACGGACAGAACGGACACCGGGGAGCTGTTTTTT.

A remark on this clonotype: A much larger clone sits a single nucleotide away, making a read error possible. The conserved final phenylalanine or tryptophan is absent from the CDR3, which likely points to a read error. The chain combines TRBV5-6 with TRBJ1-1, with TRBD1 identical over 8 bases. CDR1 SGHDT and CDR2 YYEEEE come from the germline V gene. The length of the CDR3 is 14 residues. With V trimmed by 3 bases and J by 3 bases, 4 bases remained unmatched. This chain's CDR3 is CASSSTGVDTEAFS. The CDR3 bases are TGTGCCAGCAGCTCGACAGGGGTGGACACTGAAGCTTTCTCT.

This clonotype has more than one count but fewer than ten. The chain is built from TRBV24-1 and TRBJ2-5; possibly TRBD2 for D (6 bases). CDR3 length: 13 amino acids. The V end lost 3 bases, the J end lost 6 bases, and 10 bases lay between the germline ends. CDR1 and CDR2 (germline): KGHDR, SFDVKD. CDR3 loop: CATSDRDSKTQYF. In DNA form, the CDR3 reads TGTGCCACCAGTGATCGGGACTCTAAGACCCAGTACTTC.

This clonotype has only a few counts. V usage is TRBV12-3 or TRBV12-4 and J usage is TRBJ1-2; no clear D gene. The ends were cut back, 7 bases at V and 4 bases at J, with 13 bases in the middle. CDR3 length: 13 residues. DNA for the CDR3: TGTGCCAGCACCCATGACGGTCTCTATGGCTACACCTTC. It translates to CASTHDGLYGYTF.

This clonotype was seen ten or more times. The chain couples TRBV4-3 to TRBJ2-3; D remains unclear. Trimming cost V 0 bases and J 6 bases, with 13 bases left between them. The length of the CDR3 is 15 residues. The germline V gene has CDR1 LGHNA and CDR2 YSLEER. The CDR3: CASSQDFLGRDTQYF. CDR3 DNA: TGCGCCAGCAGCCAAGATTTCCTAGGCAGGGATACGCAGTATTTT.